Below, one T cell receptor (beta chain) is given with its context. This record comes from a study of control samples from healthy donors and cancer patients. The V and J ends lost 5 bases and 3 bases respectively, with 8 bases between them. The CDR3 has 13 amino acids. Germline V gives CDR1 SGHTA, CDR2 FQGNSA. Generated by immunoSEQ multiplex PCR, the TCRdb table keeps only in-frame clones and is missing some. The data contain 170,000 or so clones, nearly 90% of them singletons. The sequence derives from a woman aged 50 to 60 in good health. Sequenced: blood. This chain uses TRBV7-2 with TRBJ2-4; D could derive from TRBD1 or TRBD2 (6 bases each). CDR3 in amino acids: CASSRGVKNIQYF. CDR3 DNA: TGTGCCAGCAGCAGGGGGGTCAAAAACATTCAGTACTTC.